In its sample, the clone carrying this T cell receptor beta chain was seen many times. Its target is not known. Beta-chain TCR CDR3 regions were amplified from RNA transcripts. HTBI-primed RT-PCR formed the first round, and a multiplex PCR formed the second. TCRdb passed the multiplex PCR reads through MiXCR, listing each CDR3 protein once. Among hundreds of thousands of distinct CDR3 sequences listed, roughly an eighth were seen once. CDR3 length equals 15 residues. Germline CDR1 reads SGHRS; CDR2 reads YFSETQ. V lost 5 bases, J lost 0 bases, and 7 bases stayed unmatched. This entry comes from a study of Graves' ophthalmopathy and Graves' hyperthyroidism. Background on the study: Peripheral blood (taken before any treatment) was collected at initial diagnosis.

Points from the study as a whole: The authors also found most expanded thyroid clonotypes above 0.001 frequency in blood. Ophthalmopathy could be told apart from stable hyperthyroidism by a 13-signature model (87.88% sensitivity, about 80% specificity).

The genes are TRBV5-1 and TRBJ2-7; 8 bases agree with TRBD1. The TCR was taken from a woman in her twenties or thirties with Graves' ophthalmopathy. The sequenced sample consisted of blood. The CDR3: CASSSWDRNSYEQYF. The CDR3 nucleotides are TGCGCCAGCAGTTCGTGGGACAGGAACTCCTACGAGCAGTACTTC.